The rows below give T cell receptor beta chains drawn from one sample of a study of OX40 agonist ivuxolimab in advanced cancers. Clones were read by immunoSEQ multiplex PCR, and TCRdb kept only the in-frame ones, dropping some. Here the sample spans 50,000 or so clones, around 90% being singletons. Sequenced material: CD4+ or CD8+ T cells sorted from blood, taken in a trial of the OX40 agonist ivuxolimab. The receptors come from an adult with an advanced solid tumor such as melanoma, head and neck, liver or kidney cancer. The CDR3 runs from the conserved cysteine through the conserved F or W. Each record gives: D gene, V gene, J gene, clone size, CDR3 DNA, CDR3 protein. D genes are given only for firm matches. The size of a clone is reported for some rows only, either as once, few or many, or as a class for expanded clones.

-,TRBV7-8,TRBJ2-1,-,TGTGCCAGCAGCATCCCGGCGGGGGGGACAGGGGTGGATGAGCAGTTCTTC,CASSIPAGGTGVDEQFF
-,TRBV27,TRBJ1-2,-,TGTGCCAGCAGTTTGGCCGGGACGGTCAGGAATGGCTACACCTTC,CASSLAGTVRNGYTF
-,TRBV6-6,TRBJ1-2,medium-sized,TGTGCCGGAGGGGGACCTAACTATGGCTACACCTTC,CAGGGPNYGYTF
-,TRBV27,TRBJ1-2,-,TGTGCCAGCATGAACAGCGGCTATGGCTACACCTTC,CASMNSGYGYTF
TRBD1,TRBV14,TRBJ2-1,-,TGTGCCAGCAGCCCCTGGACAGGGGGCTCCTACAATGAGCAGTTCTTC,CASSPWTGGSYNEQFF
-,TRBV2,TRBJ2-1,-,TGTGCCAGCAGTGACCCGACAGACTCCTACAATGAGCAGTTCTTC,CASSDPTDSYNEQFF
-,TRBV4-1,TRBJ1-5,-,TGCGCCAGCAGCCAAGATCCAAATCAGCCCCAGCATTTT,CASSQDPNQPQHF
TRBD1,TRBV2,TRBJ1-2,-,TGTGCCAGCAGTGAATGGGACAGCTATGGCTACACCTTC,CASSEWDSYGYTF
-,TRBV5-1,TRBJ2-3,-,TGCGCCAGCAGCCCAACAGGGCCCATCACAGATACGCAGTATTTT,CASSPTGPITDTQYF
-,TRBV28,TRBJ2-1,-,TGTGCCAGCAGTTTCTCTAGGGGCGAGCAGTTCTTC,CASSFSRGEQFF
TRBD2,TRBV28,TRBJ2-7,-,TGTGCCAGCAGGGAGACTAGCGGGCTTCCCTACGAGCAGTACTTC,CASRETSGLPYEQYF
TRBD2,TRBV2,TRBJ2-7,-,TGTGCCAGCAGCCTCGACCCAGCGGGAGTGGCCTACGAGCAGTACTTC,CASSLDPAGVAYEQYF
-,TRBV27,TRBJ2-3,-,TGTGCCAGCAGTTTATTAACTGGACGCACAGATACGCAGTATTTT,CASSLLTGRTDTQYF
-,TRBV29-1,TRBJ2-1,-,TGCAGCGTTGGTCCGACGATACTACACAATGAGCAGTTCTTC,CSVGPTILHNEQFF
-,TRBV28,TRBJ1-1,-,TGTGCCAGCAGTCTCGGGGTTGCGTCTGAAGCTTTCTTT,CASSLGVASEAFF
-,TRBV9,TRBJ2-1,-,TGTGCCAGCAGCGTACGGGGATACAATGAGCAGTTCTTC,CASSVRGYNEQFF
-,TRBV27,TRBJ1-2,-,TGTGCCAGCAGTTTAGGAGGCCATGGCTACACCTTC,CASSLGGHGYTF
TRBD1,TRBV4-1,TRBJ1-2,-,TGCGCCAGCAGCCTCACACAGACAGGGGGAATGAATGGCTACACCTTC,CASSLTQTGGMNGYTF
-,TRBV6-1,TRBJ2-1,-,TGTGCCAGCACCACACGGTTGGGTGAGCAGTTCTTC,CASTTRLGEQFF
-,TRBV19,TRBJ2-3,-,TGTGCCAGTAGTATTTTGGGCACTGATACAGATACGCAGTATTTT,CASSILGTDTDTQYF
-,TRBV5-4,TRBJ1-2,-,TGTGCCAGCAGCCAAACAGGCTATGGCTACACCTTC,CASSQTGYGYTF
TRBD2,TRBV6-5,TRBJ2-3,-,TGTGCCAGCAGTTCAAGCGGGGTACCATCAGATACGCAGTATTTT,CASSSSGVPSDTQYF
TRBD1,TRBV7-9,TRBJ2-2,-,TGTGCCAGCAGCTCCCTGGACAGGTCGGTGGCCGGGGAGCTGTTTTTT,CASSSLDRSVAGELFF
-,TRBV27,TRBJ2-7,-,TGTGCCAGCAGTTCTTTCGGGTCGCTGGAAAGCTCCTACGAGCAGTACTTC,CASSSFGSLESSYEQYF
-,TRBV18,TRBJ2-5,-,TGTGCCAGCTCACCAATACAAGAGACCCAGTACTTC,CASSPIQETQYF
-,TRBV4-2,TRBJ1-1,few,TGTGCCAGCAGTGGGGGGAACACTGAAGCTTTCTTT,CASSGGNTEAFF
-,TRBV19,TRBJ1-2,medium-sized,TGTGCCAGTAGTATATCCCCAGACAGGCCCGGGGACTATGGCTACACCTTC,CASSISPDRPGDYGYTF
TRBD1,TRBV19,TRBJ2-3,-,TGTGCCAGTAGACCACAGGGGGGACAGGGCACAGATACGCAGTATTTT,CASRPQGGQGTDTQYF
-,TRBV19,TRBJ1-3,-,TGTGCCAGTAGTATAGTGTCAGGGGACACCATATATTTT,CASSIVSGDTIYF
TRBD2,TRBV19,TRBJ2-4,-,TGTGCCAGTAGCGTAGCGGGTCTAGCCAAAAACATTCAGTACTTC,CASSVAGLAKNIQYF
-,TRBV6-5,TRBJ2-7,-,TGTGCCAGCAGCCGACTTTCTACCTCCTACGAGCAGTACTTC,CASSRLSTSYEQYF